This record concerns one TCR beta chain sequence. The antigen is undetermined. Germline V lookup: CDR1 SGHTA, CDR2 FQGNSA. This CDR3 contains 14 residues. V shed 2 bases and J shed 2 bases, with 6 bases lying between them. This sample stems from a study of T and B cells in COVID-19 patients. Overall study: The recovered patients had mostly mild to moderate COVID-19 with outpatient management. Critical illness requiring mechanical ventilation or extracorporeal membrane oxygenation affected about 65% of the 20 active-infection patients. Whole-study findings and limits: CD4+, regulatory T cell, CD8+ and sorted SARS-CoV-2-responsive or tetramer+ T cells were not yet sequenced. Blood from mildly ill patients while symptomatic, and early samples from severe cases, were scarce.

Blood genomic DNA input for TRB amplification was about 250-550 ng. TRB rearrangements were amplified by multiplex PCR with BIOMED2 TRB-A/B primers. TCRdb recomputed calls from the multiplex PCR reads with MiXCR, one row per CDR3 protein. The sample holds 5,500 to 8,000 distinct CDR3 sequences, more than 25% seen once. The J gene is TRBJ2-2, the V gene TRBV7-2, with D perhaps matching TRBD1 (5 bases). The origin of this receptor is a human donor who had recovered from COVID-19. Material: blood. The CDR3 DNA reads as TGTGCCAGCAGCTTATGGGGCAACACCGGGGAGCTGTTTTTT. Residues: CASSLWGNTGELFF.